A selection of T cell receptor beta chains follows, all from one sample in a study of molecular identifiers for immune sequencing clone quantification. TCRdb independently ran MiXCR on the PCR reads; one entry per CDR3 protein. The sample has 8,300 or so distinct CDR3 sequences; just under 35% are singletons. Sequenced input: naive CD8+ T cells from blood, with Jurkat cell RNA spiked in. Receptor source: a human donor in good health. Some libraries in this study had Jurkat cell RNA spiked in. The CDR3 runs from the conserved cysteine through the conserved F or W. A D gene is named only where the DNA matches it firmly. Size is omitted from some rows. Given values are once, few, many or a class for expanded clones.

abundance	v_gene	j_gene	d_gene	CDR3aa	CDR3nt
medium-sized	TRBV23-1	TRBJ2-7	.	CASNPMTGRYEQYF	TGCGCCAGCAACCCGATGACAGGGAGGTACGAGCAGTACTTC
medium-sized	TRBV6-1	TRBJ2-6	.	CASNNRNSGANVLTF	TGTGCCAGCAACAACAGGAACTCTGGGGCCAACGTCCTGACTTTC
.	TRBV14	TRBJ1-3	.	CACSRGSWGSGNTIYF	TGTGCCTGCAGCCGGGGATCGTGGGGCTCTGGAAACACCATATATTTT
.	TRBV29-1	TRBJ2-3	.	CSVEGGVGSGTDTQYF	TGCAGCGTTGAAGGGGGAGTCGGGAGTGGCACAGATACGCAGTATTTT
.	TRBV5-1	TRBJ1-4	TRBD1	CASRQGENEKLFF	TGCGCCAGCCGACAGGGGGAAAATGAAAAACTGTTTTTT
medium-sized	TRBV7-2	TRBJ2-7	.	CASSHSSSYEQYF	TGTGCCAGCAGCCATTCGTCTAGCTACGAGCAGTACTTC
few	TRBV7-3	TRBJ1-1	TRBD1	CASSLRAGGGVREAFF	TGTGCCAGCAGCTTAAGGGCAGGGGGCGGTGTACGGGAAGCTTTCTTT
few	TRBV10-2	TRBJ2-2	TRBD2	CASSEWDSGSYTGELFF	TGCGCCAGCAGTGAGTGGGATAGCGGGAGCTATACCGGGGAGCTGTTTTTT
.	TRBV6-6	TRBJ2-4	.	CASTRTELAKNIQYF	TGTGCCAGCACTAGGACAGAGCTAGCCAAAAACATTCAGTACTTC
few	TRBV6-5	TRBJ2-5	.	CASSYGKTQYF	TGTGCCAGCAGTTACGGAAAGACCCAGTACTTC
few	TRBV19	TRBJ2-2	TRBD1	CASVRDRGLLNTGELFF	TGTGCCAGCGTCCGGGACAGGGGCCTCCTTAACACCGGGGAGCTGTTTTTT
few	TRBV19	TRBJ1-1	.	CASSISLDTEAFF	TGTGCCAGTAGTATATCTTTGGACACTGAAGCTTTCTTT
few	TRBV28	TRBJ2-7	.	CASSSPTGEYTYEQYF	TGTGCCAGCAGTTCCCCGACAGGCGAATATACCTACGAGCAGTACTTC
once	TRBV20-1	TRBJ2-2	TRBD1	CSARPYNQGAYPGELFF	TGCAGTGCTAGGCCGTACAATCAGGGGGCATACCCCGGGGAGCTGTTTTTT
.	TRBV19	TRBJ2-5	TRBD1	CASSLETGFETQYF	TGTGCCAGTAGTCTCGAGACAGGGTTCGAGACCCAGTACTTC
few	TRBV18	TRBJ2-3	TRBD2	CASSTRASGRADTQYF	TGTGCCAGCTCCACCAGAGCTAGCGGGAGAGCAGATACGCAGTATTTT
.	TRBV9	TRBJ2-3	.	CASSVPVQGPPTDTQYF	TGTGCCAGCAGCGTACCCGTCCAGGGGCCTCCGACAGATACGCAGTATTTT
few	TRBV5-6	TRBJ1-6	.	CASSLTANSPLHF	TGTGCCAGCAGCTTGACAGCAAATTCACCCCTCCACTTT
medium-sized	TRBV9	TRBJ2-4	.	CASSGTGNIQYF	TGTGCCAGCAGCGGGACTGGAAACATTCAGTACTTC
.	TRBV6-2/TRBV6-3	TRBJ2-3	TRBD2	CASSYWGGTQYF	TGTGCCAGCAGTTATTGGGGGGGTACGCAGTATTTT
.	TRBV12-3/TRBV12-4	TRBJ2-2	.	CASERDTGELFF	TGTGCCAGCGAGAGAGACACCGGGGAGCTGTTTTTT
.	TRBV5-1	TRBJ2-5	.	CASRWGETQYF	TGCGCCAGCAGATGGGGAGAGACCCAGTACTTC
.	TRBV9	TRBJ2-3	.	CASSAYWDPSTDTQYF	TGTGCCAGCAGCGCCTACTGGGACCCTAGCACAGATACGCAGTATTTT
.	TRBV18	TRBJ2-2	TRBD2	CASSPSGRNTGELVF	TGTGCCAGCTCACCGAGCGGGAGGAACACCGGGGAGCTGGTTTTT
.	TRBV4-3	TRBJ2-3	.	CASSPRAGTSTDTQYF	TGCGCCAGCAGCCCTCGTGCCGGGACTAGCACAGATACGCAGTATTTT
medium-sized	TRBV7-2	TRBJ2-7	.	CASSALTRFPYEQYF	TGTGCCAGCAGCGCCCTAACTAGGTTCCCCTACGAGCAGTACTTC
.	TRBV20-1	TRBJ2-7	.	CSASWTADYEQYF	TGCAGTGCTAGTTGGACAGCGGACTACGAGCAGTACTTC
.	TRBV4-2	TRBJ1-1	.	CTSSQDTGTEAFF	TGTACCAGCAGCCAAGACACGGGGACTGAAGCTTTCTTT
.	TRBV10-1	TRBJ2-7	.	CASSSQGGEQYF	TGCGCCAGCAGTAGTCAGGGAGGCGAGCAGTACTTC